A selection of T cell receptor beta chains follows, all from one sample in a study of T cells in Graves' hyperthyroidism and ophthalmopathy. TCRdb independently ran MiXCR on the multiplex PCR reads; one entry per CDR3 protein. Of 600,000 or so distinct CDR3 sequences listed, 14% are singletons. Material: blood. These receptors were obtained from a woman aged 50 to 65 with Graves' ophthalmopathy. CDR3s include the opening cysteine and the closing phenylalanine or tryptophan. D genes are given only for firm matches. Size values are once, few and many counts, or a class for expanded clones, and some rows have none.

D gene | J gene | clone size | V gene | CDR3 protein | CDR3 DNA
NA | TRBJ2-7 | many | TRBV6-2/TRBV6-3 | CASSYIPGIGDEQYF | TGTGCCAGCAGTTACATCCCTGGGATAGGCGACGAGCAGTACTTC
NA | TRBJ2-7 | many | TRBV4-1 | CASSVPGTAPYEQYF | TGCGCCAGCAGCGTTCCCGGGACGGCGCCCTACGAGCAGTACTTC
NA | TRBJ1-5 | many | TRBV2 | CASRVDRDNQPQHF | TGTGCCAGCAGAGTCGACAGAGATAATCAGCCCCAGCATTTT
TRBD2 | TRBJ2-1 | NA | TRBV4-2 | CASSQDPTSGSVLDEQFF | TGTGCCAGCAGCCAAGATCCCACTAGCGGGAGTGTACTCGATGAGCAGTTCTTC
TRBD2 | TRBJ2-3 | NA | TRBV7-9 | CASSSPGLAKQYF | TGTGCCAGCAGCTCGCCGGGACTAGCGAAACAGTATTTT
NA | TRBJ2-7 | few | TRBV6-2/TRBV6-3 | CVSRHARTYEQYF | TGTGTCAGCAGGCACGCCAGGACATACGAGCAGTACTTC
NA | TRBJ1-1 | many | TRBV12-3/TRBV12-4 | CASSFGITEAFF | TGTGCCAGCAGTTTTGGGATCACTGAAGCTTTCTTT
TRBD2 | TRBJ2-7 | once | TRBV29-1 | CSVWTSGPGTSYEQYF | TGCAGCGTTTGGACTAGCGGGCCGGGGACATCCTACGAGCAGTACTTC
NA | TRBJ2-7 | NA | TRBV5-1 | CASSGPETAYEQYF | TGCGCCAGCAGCGGGCCAGAAACGGCCTACGAGCAGTACTTC
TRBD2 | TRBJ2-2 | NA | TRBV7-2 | CVGSGGRAGVRTGELFF | TGTGTCGGCAGCGGGGGAAGGGCGGGAGTGAGAACCGGGGAGCTGTTTTTT
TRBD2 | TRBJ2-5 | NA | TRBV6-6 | CASSYSTSGSTRYQETQYF | TGTGCCAGCAGTTACTCGACTAGCGGGAGTACCAGGTACCAAGAGACCCAGTACTTC
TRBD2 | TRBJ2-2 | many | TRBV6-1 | CASSGVRTSGNTGELFF | TGTGCCAGCAGTGGGGTGCGGACTAGCGGAAACACCGGGGAGCTGTTTTTT
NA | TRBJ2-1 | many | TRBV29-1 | CSVEGGLYNEQFF | TGCAGCGTTGAGGGGGGGCTCTACAATGAGCAGTTCTTC
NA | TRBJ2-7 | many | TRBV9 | CASSVVSGSYEQYF | TGTGCCAGCAGCGTAGTCTCAGGCTCCTACGAGCAGTACTTC
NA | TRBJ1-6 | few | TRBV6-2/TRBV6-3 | CASSPGQSNSPLHF | TGTGCCAGCAGCCCAGGACAGAGTAATTCACCCCTCCACTTT
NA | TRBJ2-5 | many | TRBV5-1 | CASSRTADQETQYF | TGCGCCAGCAGCAGGACAGCGGACCAAGAGACCCAGTACTTC
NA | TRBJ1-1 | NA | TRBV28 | CVSTSNTEAFF | TGTGTCTCGACTTCTAACACTGAAGCTTTCTTT
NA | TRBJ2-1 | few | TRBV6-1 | CASITGTAAVEQFF | TGTGCCAGCATCACAGGGACCGCGGCCGTTGAGCAGTTCTTC
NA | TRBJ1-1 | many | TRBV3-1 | CASSQAVDTEAFF | TGTGCCAGCAGCCAAGCGGTGGACACTGAAGCTTTCTTT
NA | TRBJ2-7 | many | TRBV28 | CASSQQGHEQYF | TGTGCCAGCAGTCAACAGGGCCACGAGCAGTACTTC
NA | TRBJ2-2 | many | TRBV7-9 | CASSGPGQNTGELFF | TGTGCCAGCAGCGGACCGGGACAGAACACCGGGGAGCTGTTTTTT
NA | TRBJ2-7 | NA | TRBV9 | CASSVVGESVYEQYF | TGTGCCAGCAGCGTAGTTGGGGAATCGGTCTACGAGCAGTACTTC
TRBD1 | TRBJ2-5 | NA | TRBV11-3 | CASSLDSRQGAETQYF | TGTGCCAGCAGCTTAGACTCGCGACAGGGGGCCGAGACCCAGTACTTC
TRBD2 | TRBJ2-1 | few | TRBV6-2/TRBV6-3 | CASRKIAGAFFEQFF | TGTGCCAGCAGAAAAATAGCGGGAGCCTTCTTTGAGCAGTTCTTC
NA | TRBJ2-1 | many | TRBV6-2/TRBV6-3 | CASSPIPGRRWNEQFF | TGTGCCAGCAGCCCTATCCCGGGACGGAGGTGGAATGAGCAGTTCTTC
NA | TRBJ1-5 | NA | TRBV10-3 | CAISESRIQPQHF | TGTGCCATCAGTGAGTCTCGGATTCAGCCCCAGCATTTT
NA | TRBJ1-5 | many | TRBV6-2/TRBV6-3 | CASSYGIGRGQPQHF | TGTGCCAGCAGTTATGGTATCGGGCGAGGTCAGCCCCAGCATTTT
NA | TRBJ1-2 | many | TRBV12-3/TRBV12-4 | CASSPKGWDYTF | TGTGCCAGCAGCCCGAAGGGTTGGGACTACACCTTC
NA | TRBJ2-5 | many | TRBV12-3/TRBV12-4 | CASSHYRGIETQYF | TGTGCCAGCAGTCACTACCGGGGGATAGAGACCCAGTACTTC
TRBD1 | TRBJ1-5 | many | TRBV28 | CASSPRTGSQPQHF | TGTGCCAGCAGTCCTCGGACAGGGAGTCAGCCCCAGCATTTT
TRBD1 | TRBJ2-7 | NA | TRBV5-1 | CASSPFSPGQGVYEQYF | TGCGCCAGCAGCCCGTTCAGCCCGGGACAGGGGGTCTACGAGCAGTACTTC